Each of the 5 T cell receptor beta chains below was sequenced from the same sample in a study of blood T cells in healthy people across ages. It was with a sample-barcoded 5' primer and a J-beta primer mix that a second PCR of roughly 7 to 12 cycles was run. In TCRdb, the 5' RACE reads were re-called with MiXCR into one record per CDR3 protein. The table has 1.5 million to 2 million distinct CDR3 sequences, 28% seen once; the top ten hold about 8%. The sequenced sample consisted of blood. These receptors all come from a woman aged 30 to 39 in good health.

This clonotype was recorded a few times. This CDR3 reads CASARGSSYNEQFF. As DNA, the CDR3 is TGTGCCAGCGCGCGGGGGAGCTCCTACAATGAGCAGTTCTTC. The chain recombines TRBV12-3 or TRBV12-4 with TRBJ2-1; 7 positions agree with TRBD2. The CDR3 is 14 residues long. J was trimmed by 0 bases and V by 8 bases; bases with no gene match: 4.

This clonotype was counted ten times or more. The chain employs TRBV30 and TRBJ1-2; D gene unclear. Germline lookup yields CDR1 GTSNPN and CDR2 SVGIG (reference sequence). The germline V and J ends were trimmed by 5 bases and 3 bases, with 4 bases remaining between them. CDR3 size: 10 residues. CDR3 nucleotides: TGTGCCTGGCGGGACTATGGCTACACCTTC. Translation gives CAWRDYGYTF.

In its sample, this clonotype was seen a few times. The chain joins TRBV4-2 to TRBJ1-2; a weak D match, TRBD1 (5 bases). Between the trimmed V and J ends, which lost 2 bases and 8 bases, there was a span of 18 bases. There are 15 residues in the CDR3. Per the germline V gene, CDR1 is LGHNA and CDR2 is YNFKEQ. This CDR3 is CASSQPDGAPWGYTF. CDR3 nucleotides: TGTGCCAGCAGCCAACCGGACGGGGCCCCATGGGGCTACACCTTC.

This chain joins TRBV12-5 and TRBJ2-6, with D tentatively TRBD2 (5 bases). The CDR3 contains 19 residues. Germline CDR1 LGHNT, CDR2 FRNRAP. Trimming pared 6 bases from V and 0 bases from J, leaving 21 bases between. The CDR3 sequence is CASGSGNSYPVSGANVLTF. The CDR3 DNA reads as TGTGCTAGTGGATCCGGGAACAGTTACCCCGTCTCTGGGGCCAACGTCCTGACTTTC.

The chain employs TRBV3-1 and TRBJ2-7; the D gene is possibly TRBD2 (6 bases). V was shortened by 0 bases and J by 5 bases, with 26 bases between the two germline ends. CDR1 and CDR2 from the germline V gene are LGHDT and YNNKEL (reference sequence). This CDR3 is built from 19 residues. In DNA form, the CDR3 reads TGTGCCAGCAGCCAAGATAGCACCGGGGGTGTACGAAAAGAGGACGAGCAGTACTTC. Translated, it gives CASSQDSTGGVRKEDEQYF.